These 4 T cell receptor beta chains were all obtained from the same sample, sequenced in a study of cytomegalovirus exposure and HLA in healthy donors. This PCR relied on a set of 60 Vbeta primers and 13 Jbeta primers. Sequenced by immunoSEQ multiplex PCR; TCRdb stores in-frame clones only, minus some. The sample contains some 94,000 clones, about 80% of which appear only once. Source material: PBMCs. All receptors come from a middle-aged man in good health and CMV-seronegative.

The CDR3 DNA reads TGTGCCAGCAGCTTGGACAGGGCGTCCTACGAGCAGTACTTC. As protein: CASSLDRASYEQYF. The genes are TRBV5-8 and TRBJ2-7; perhaps TRBD1 as D (6 bases). Germline V gene sequence: CDR1 SGHTS, CDR2 YDEGEE. This CDR3 is built from 14 residues. The V gene lost 0 bases and the J gene lost 1 base, with 8 bases spanning the gap.

This clone was counted a few times. The chain couples TRBV5-1 to TRBJ2-2; D might be TRBD1 (6 bases). CDR1 and CDR2 from the germline V gene are SGHRS and YFSETQ. V dropped 3 bases and J dropped 7 bases, with 13 bases sitting between them. The CDR3 is made up of 14 amino acids. The CDR3 here is CASSYDLGGGELFF. The CDR3 DNA reads TGCGCCAGCAGCTATGACCTAGGGGGCGGGGAGCTGTTTTTT.

The chain is built from TRBV4-2 and TRBJ2-1; D may be TRBD1 (5 bases). This CDR3 contains 14 residues. The ends were cut back, 4 bases at V and 5 bases at J, with 12 bases in the middle. The germline V gene encodes CDR1 LGHNA and CDR2 YNFKEQ. DNA of the CDR3: TGTGCCAGCAGCCGCGGAGCAGGGAACAATGAGCAGTTCTTC. It codes for CASSRGAGNNEQFF.

This clone was seen only a few times. The chain recombines TRBV27 with TRBJ2-3, with 9 nucleotides matching TRBD2. CDR1 and CDR2 (germline): MNHEY, SMNVEV (reference sequence). Trimming at V came to 4 bases and at J to 6 bases, leaving 17 bases not matched to a gene. There are 18 residues in the CDR3. This CDR3 is CASSSPRAGGANRDTQYF. The CDR3 coding sequence is TGTGCCAGCAGTTCCCCTCGGGCGGGAGGGGCGAATAGGGATACGCAGTATTTT.